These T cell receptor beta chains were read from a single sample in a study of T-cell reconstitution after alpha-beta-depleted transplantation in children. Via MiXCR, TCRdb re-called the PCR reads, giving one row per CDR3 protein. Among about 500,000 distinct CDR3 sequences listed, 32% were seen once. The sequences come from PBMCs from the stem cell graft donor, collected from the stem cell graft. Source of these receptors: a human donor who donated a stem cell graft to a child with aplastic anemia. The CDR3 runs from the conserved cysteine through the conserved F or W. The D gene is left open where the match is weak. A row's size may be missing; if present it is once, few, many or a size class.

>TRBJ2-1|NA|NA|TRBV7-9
TGTGCCAGCAACCCTCGTGGGAGTTCCTACAATGAGCAGTTCTTC
CASNPRGSSYNEQFF
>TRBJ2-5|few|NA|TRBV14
TGTGCCAGCAGCCCCCAACTAGTCCAGACCCAGTACTTC
CASSPQLVQTQYF
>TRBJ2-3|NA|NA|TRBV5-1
TGCGCCAGCAGCTTAGGTCTGGACAGAGCAAGCACGCAGTATTTT
CASSLGLDRASTQYF
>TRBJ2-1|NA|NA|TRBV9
TGTGCCAGCAGCGTAGATGGCAGTGACAATGAGCAGTTCTTC
CASSVDGSDNEQFF
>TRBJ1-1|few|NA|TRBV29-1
TGCAGCGTTTCACAGAACTTTAACACTGAAGCTTTCTTT
CSVSQNFNTEAFF
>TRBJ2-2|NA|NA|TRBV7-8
TGTGCCAGCAGCTTCGGGGACTCCCTAAGTGGGGAGCTGTTTTTT
CASSFGDSLSGELFF
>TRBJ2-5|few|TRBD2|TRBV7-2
TGTGCCAGCAGGATTTCCCCTGGCGGGAGCGAGACCCAGTACTTC
CASRISPGGSETQYF
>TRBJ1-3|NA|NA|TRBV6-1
TGTGCCAGCAGCACTCAGGGATCCGGAAACACCATATATTTT
CASSTQGSGNTIYF
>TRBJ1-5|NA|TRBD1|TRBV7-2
TGTGCCAGCAGCTTAACAGGGGCGGGGAATAGCAATCAGCCCCAGCATTTT
CASSLTGAGNSNQPQHF
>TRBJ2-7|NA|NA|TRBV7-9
TGTGCCAGCAGCTCCCTGGGCGGGTTTTACGAGCAGTACTTC
CASSSLGGFYEQYF
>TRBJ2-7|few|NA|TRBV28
TGTGCCAGCAGTTCTCCCTCGGAGAGGAGAACAAATTTC
CASSSPSERRTNF
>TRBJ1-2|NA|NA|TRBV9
TGTGCCAGCAGCGTAGGGGGAGGTCAGGGGAACTATGGCTACACCTTC
CASSVGGGQGNYGYTF
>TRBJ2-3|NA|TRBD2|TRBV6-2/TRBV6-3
TGTGCCAGCATGAGTAGCGGGAGCACAGATACGCAGTATTTT
CASMSSGSTDTQYF
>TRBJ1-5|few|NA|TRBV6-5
TGTGCCAGCAGTTTACGATTCGAGACGCCCCAGCATTTT
CASSLRFETPQHF
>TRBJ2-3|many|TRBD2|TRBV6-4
TGTGCCAGCAGTGACGGCGGGAGTAGCACAGATACGCAGTATTTT
CASSDGGSSTDTQYF
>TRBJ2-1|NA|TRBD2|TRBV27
TGTGCCAGCAGTTTCGTTAGGGTAGCGGGGGTCAATGAGCAGTTCTTC
CASSFVRVAGVNEQFF
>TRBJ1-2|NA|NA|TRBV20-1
TGCAGTGCTAGGGGGACTTCCTCTCGGGTTGGCTACACCTTC
CSARGTSSRVGYTF
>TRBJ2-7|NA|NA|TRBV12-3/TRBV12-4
TGTGCCAGCAGTTTTGCGGGACGGTACGAGCAGTACTTC
CASSFAGRYEQYF
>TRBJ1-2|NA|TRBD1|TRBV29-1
TGCAGCGTGGCGGGACAGGGGGCAGGCTATGGCTACACCTTC
CSVAGQGAGYGYTF
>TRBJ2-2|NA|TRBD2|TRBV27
TGTGCCAGCATGGCAGGCCAAGGAGGTAGCGGGAGAGCCGGGGAGCTGTTTTTT
CASMAGQGGSGRAGELFF
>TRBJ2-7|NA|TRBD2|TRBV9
TGTGCCAGCAGCCCAACTAGCGGGAGCTCAGGAGAGCAGTACTTC
CASSPTSGSSGEQYF
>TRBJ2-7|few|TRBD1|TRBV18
TGTGCCAGCTCACTAGGGGACAGCAGTTATCCCTACGAGCAGTACTTC
CASSLGDSSYPYEQYF
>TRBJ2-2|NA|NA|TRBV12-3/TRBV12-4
TGTGCCAGCAGCCATGGACAAAACACCGGGGAGCTGTTTTTT
CASSHGQNTGELFF
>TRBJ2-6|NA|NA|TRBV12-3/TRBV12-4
TGTGCCAGCAGTTTTCGGGTCTCTGGGGCCAACGTCCTGACTTTC
CASSFRVSGANVLTF
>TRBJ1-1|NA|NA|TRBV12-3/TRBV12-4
TGTGCCAGCAGTTTATGGCAGACACTACGGGACACTGAAGCTTTCTTT
CASSLWQTLRDTEAFF
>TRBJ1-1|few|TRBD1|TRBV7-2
TGTGCCAGCAGCCCGGGACAGGGAATGAACACTGAAGCTTTCTTT
CASSPGQGMNTEAFF
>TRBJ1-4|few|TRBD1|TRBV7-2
TGTGCCAGCAGCTCGGACAGGGTAGCTGAAAAACTGTTTTTT
CASSSDRVAEKLFF
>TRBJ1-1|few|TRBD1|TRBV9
TGTGCCAGCAGCGCTTCCGGACAGGGGGGCACTGAAGCTTTCTTT
CASSASGQGGTEAFF
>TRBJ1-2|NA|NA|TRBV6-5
TGTGCCAGCAGTTTGGGCGGCAGTATTGGCTACACCTTC
CASSLGGSIGYTF
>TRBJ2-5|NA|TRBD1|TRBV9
TGTGCCAGCAGCGTCGACAGGGGTGAGACCCAGTACTTC
CASSVDRGETQYF
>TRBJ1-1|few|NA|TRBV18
TGTGCCAGCTCACCACCGAGCGGGAAGGTGAACACTGAAGCTTTCTTT
CASSPPSGKVNTEAFF
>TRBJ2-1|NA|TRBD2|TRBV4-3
TGCGCCAGCAGCCCGAAGGTGACCCCTAGCGGAACCTACAATGAGCAGTTCTTC
CASSPKVTPSGTYNEQFF
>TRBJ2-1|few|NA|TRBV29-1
TGCAGCGTTGGATCGCGAGGCGAGCAGTTCTTC
CSVGSRGEQFF
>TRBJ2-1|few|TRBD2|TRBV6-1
TGTGCCAGCAGGGCTAGCGGGGGGGATTACAATGAGCAGTTCTTC
CASRASGGDYNEQFF
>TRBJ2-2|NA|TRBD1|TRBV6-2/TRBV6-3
TGTGCCAGCAGTTTGGGACAGGTGCTCACCGGGGAGCTGTTTTTT
CASSLGQVLTGELFF
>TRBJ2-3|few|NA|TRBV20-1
TGCAGTGCTAGAGATGTGGGGGCCACAGATACGCAGTATTTT
CSARDVGATDTQYF
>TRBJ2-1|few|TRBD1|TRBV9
TGTGCCAGCAGCGCGGGACAGACCTACAATGAGCAGTTCTTC
CASSAGQTYNEQFF
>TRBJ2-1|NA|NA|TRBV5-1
TGCGCCAGCAGACGGGAGCTCCTAACCACCAATGAGCAGTTCTTC
CASRRELLTTNEQFF
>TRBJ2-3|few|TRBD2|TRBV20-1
TGCAGTGCTAGAGATCGGATGACGGGAGGGCCTGATACGCAGTATTTT
CSARDRMTGGPDTQYF
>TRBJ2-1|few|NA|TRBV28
TGTGCCAGCAGTTCATACGGTGGGGGGAACTCCTACAATGAGCAGTTCTTC
CASSSYGGGNSYNEQFF
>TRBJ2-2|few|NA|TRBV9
TGTGCCAGCAGCGAGGCGCTAGAAGGAACCGGGGAGCTGTTTTTT
CASSEALEGTGELFF
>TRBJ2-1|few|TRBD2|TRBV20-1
TGCAGTGCTAATGGCGGGGGGATCTACAATGAGCAGTTCTTC
CSANGGGIYNEQFF
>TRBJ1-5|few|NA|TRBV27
TGTGCCAGCAGTTTATGGGGCAGGTCGAATCAGCCCCAGCATTTT
CASSLWGRSNQPQHF
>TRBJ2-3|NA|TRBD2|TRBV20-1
TGCAGTGCTAGGTGGCTAGCGGGGAGCACAGATACGCAGTATTTT
CSARWLAGSTDTQYF
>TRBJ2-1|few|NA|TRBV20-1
TGCAGTGGGAGTTTTGAGTCCCGAGCCTACAATGAGCAGTTCTTC
CSGSFESRAYNEQFF
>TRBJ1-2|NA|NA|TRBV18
TGTGCCAGCTCACCCTTATCTCCGGCCATGCACAGAAGGGTGAAAGGCTACACCTTC
CASSPLSPAMHRRVKGYTF
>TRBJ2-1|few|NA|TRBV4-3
TGCGCCAGCAGCCAAGATACTCACGGCGGCAACTACAATGAGCAGTTCTTC
CASSQDTHGGNYNEQFF
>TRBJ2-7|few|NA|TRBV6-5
TGTGCCAGCAGTTACGACCTCCCCCAGGAAGCCTACGAGCAGTACTTC
CASSYDLPQEAYEQYF
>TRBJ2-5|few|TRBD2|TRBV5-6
TGTGCCAGCACGGGAGGCCAAGAGACCCAGTACTTC
CASTGGQETQYF
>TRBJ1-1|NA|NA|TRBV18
TGTGCCAGCTCACGACCGACAACGAACACTGAAGCTTTCTTT
CASSRPTTNTEAFF
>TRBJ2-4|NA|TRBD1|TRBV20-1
TGCAGTGCTCCCGTACAGGGGGCCCGTCTAGCCAAAAACATTCAGTACTTC
CSAPVQGARLAKNIQYF
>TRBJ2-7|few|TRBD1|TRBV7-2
TGTGCCAGCAGCGTCCGACAGGGGAGCTACGAGCAGTACTTC
CASSVRQGSYEQYF
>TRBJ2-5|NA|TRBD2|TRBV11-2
TGTGCCAGCAGCCAATCCGGTGTACTAGCGGGAGGGCCGAGGGAAGAGACCCAGTACTTC
CASSQSGVLAGGPREETQYF
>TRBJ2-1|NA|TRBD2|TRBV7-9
TGTGCCAGCAGCCCGTGGTCTAGCGGCGACAATGAGCAGTTCTTC
CASSPWSSGDNEQFF
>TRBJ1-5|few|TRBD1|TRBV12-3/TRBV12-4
TGTGCCAGCAGTCGACAGGGGAGAAATCAGCCCCAGCATTTT
CASSRQGRNQPQHF
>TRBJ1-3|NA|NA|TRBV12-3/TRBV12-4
TGTGCCAGCAGACTTGGAGGGTACGGAAACACCATATATTTT
CASRLGGYGNTIYF
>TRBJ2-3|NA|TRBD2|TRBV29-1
TGCAGCGTCCGCAAAGGAGTAGCGGGGGGCACAGATACGCAGTATTTT
CSVRKGVAGGTDTQYF